This entry describes one T cell receptor beta chain. The sample originates from a study of blood T cell repertoires in COVID-19. The wider study: There were acute and convalescent COVID-19 samples, and they came from the United States, Italy and Spain. The analysed material was cDNA or gDNA that came from T cells, B-cell-depleted T cells, or PBMCs.

Study processing details: Amplification from reference gene primers served as the basis for estimated nucleated cell counts. Repertoires were generated with immunoSEQ multiplex PCR, while TCRdb's copy carries only in-frame clones and drops some. V, J and clone size are those of that table, while D and trimming were read from the DNA. The sample consists of 250,000 to 350,000 clones, approximately 90% of them appearing once. The CDR3 sequence is 14 residues long. Germline lookup yields CDR1 MDHEN and CDR2 SYDVKM. V lost 6 bases, J lost 5 bases, and 9 bases stayed unmatched. The material sequenced was peripheral blood. The V call is TRBV28, the J call TRBJ1-2, with 7 bases matching TRBD1. This TCR was sampled from a woman aged 50 to 60 with active or convalescent COVID-19. The CDR3 protein is CASSYRDRIYGYTF. DNA of the CDR3: TGTGCCAGCAGCTATCGGGACAGAATTTATGGCTACACCTTC.